This is a list of T cell receptor beta chains from one sample in a study of type 1 and type 2 diabetes patients. TCRdb independently ran MiXCR on the multiplex PCR reads; one entry per CDR3 protein. The table records some 250,000 distinct CDR3 sequences, roughly 50% of them present only once. The sequenced sample consisted of peripheral blood mononuclear cells (PBMCs). Every receptor here comes from a man aged 18 to 29 with type 2 diabetes. Both conserved end residues are part of each CDR3. A D gene is named only where the DNA matches it firmly. Clone size is stated in some rows and not others, as once, few, many or a class when expanded.

len: 13
d_gene: -
j_gene: TRBJ2-2
v_gene: TRBV19
abundance: few
CDR3aa: CASSPNSSGELFF

len: 14
d_gene: -
j_gene: TRBJ1-2
v_gene: TRBV7-6
abundance: -
CDR3aa: CASSSGPTNYGYTF

len: 13
d_gene: -
j_gene: TRBJ2-4
v_gene: TRBV2
abundance: -
CDR3aa: CASGRDVQNIQYF

len: 14
d_gene: -
j_gene: TRBJ1-4
v_gene: TRBV19
abundance: -
CDR3aa: CASNNFTTAEKLFF

len: 11
d_gene: -
j_gene: TRBJ2-7
v_gene: TRBV29-1
abundance: -
CDR3aa: CSVEGGTEQYF

len: 13
d_gene: -
j_gene: TRBJ1-1
v_gene: TRBV7-8
abundance: -
CDR3aa: CASSLEVSTEAFF

len: 13
d_gene: -
j_gene: TRBJ1-1
v_gene: TRBV13
abundance: -
CDR3aa: CASSGAVNTEAFF

len: 13
d_gene: -
j_gene: TRBJ2-1
v_gene: TRBV10-3
abundance: -
CDR3aa: CASRRQENNEQFF

len: 20
d_gene: TRBD2
j_gene: TRBJ2-1
v_gene: TRBV15
abundance: few
CDR3aa: CATSGWASGRRASSYNEQFF

len: 15
d_gene: TRBD1
j_gene: TRBJ1-2
v_gene: TRBV6-1
abundance: -
CDR3aa: CASSAGQGGRYGYTF

len: 14
d_gene: -
j_gene: TRBJ2-1
v_gene: TRBV6-6
abundance: few
CDR3aa: CAISGRGGGNEQFF

len: 14
d_gene: -
j_gene: TRBJ1-2
v_gene: TRBV7-3
abundance: -
CDR3aa: CASSIDRPNYGYTF

len: 16
d_gene: -
j_gene: TRBJ2-7
v_gene: TRBV9
abundance: -
CDR3aa: CASSVLGARQYYEQYF

len: 14
d_gene: TRBD1
j_gene: TRBJ1-1
v_gene: TRBV7-2
abundance: many
CDR3aa: CASSVRQGNTEAFF

len: 15
d_gene: -
j_gene: TRBJ1-2
v_gene: TRBV27
abundance: few
CDR3aa: CASSLLYLSDAGYTF

len: 13
d_gene: -
j_gene: TRBJ2-5
v_gene: TRBV14
abundance: many
CDR3aa: CASSQDELGPQYF

len: 15
d_gene: TRBD1
j_gene: TRBJ1-1
v_gene: TRBV6-5
abundance: few
CDR3aa: CASSELGTANDEAFF

len: 14
d_gene: -
j_gene: TRBJ2-1
v_gene: TRBV7-3
abundance: -
CDR3aa: CASNPMGQNNEQFF

len: 15
d_gene: TRBD1
j_gene: TRBJ1-6
v_gene: TRBV20-1
abundance: -
CDR3aa: CSASPKTGRGSPLHF

len: 15
d_gene: TRBD2
j_gene: TRBJ2-7
v_gene: TRBV19
abundance: -
CDR3aa: CASSILAASSYEQYF

len: 11
d_gene: TRBD2
j_gene: TRBJ2-7
v_gene: TRBV5-1
abundance: -
CDR3aa: CASSWGGEQYF

len: 15
d_gene: -
j_gene: TRBJ2-6
v_gene: TRBV30
abundance: -
CDR3aa: CAWSAGSSGANVLTF

len: 11
d_gene: -
j_gene: TRBJ1-2
v_gene: TRBV30
abundance: -
CDR3aa: CAWSRSYGYTF

len: 14
d_gene: -
j_gene: TRBJ2-5
v_gene: TRBV29-1
abundance: -
CDR3aa: CSVGVASGQETQYF

len: 13
d_gene: -
j_gene: TRBJ1-6
v_gene: TRBV6-5
abundance: few
CDR3aa: CASKGLYNSPLHF

len: 15
d_gene: -
j_gene: TRBJ2-7
v_gene: TRBV19
abundance: -
CDR3aa: CASSNLTPNLGEQYF